Shown below are 10 T cell receptor beta chains from a single sample sequenced in a study of blood T cells in healthy people across ages. A J-beta primer mix and a sample-barcoded 5' primer were used in a second PCR of roughly 6 to 11 cycles. TCRdb passed the 5' RACE reads through MiXCR, listing each CDR3 protein once. Here the sample spans under 1,100,000 distinct CDR3 sequences, approximately 25% being singletons. The sample also formed part of further work on T cells of mothers and their children.

Source material: blood. These receptors came from a girl aged 2 to 9 in good health.

This sequence joins TRBV3-1 and TRBJ2-1, with 9 bases lining up with TRBD2. V shed 2 bases and J 2 bases; nucleotides not matched to a gene: 7. The CDR3 consists of 17 residues. Looked up from germline, CDR1 is LGHDT and CDR2 is YNNKEL (reference sequence). In DNA form, the CDR3 reads TGTGCCAGCAGCCAATCCTGGGCTAGCGGGGCCTACAATGAGCAGTTCTTC. It translates to CASSQSWASGAYNEQFF.

The V gene is TRBV5-5, the J gene TRBJ1-2; D might be TRBD1 (6 bases). Germline values: CDR1 SGHKS, CDR2 YYEKEE (reference sequence). This CDR3 is built from 16 residues. V was cut by 4 bases and J by 8 bases, with 24 bases left in between. CDR3 in amino acids: CASSSTHRQVEGGYTF. The CDR3 region has the DNA TGTGCCAGCAGCAGCACACACAGACAGGTTGAGGGAGGCTACACCTTC.

This chain links TRBV10-3 with TRBJ2-3; D gene unclear. CDR1 and CDR2 (germline): ENHRY, SYGVKD. The CDR3 extends over 15 amino acids. V was cut by 3 bases and J by 0 bases, with 10 bases left in between. The CDR3 region is CAISDLAMSTDTQYF. Here the CDR3 DNA reads TGTGCCATCAGTGATCTCGCAATGAGCACAGATACGCAGTATTTT.

The sample holds a few counts of this clonotype. The rearrangement links TRBV20-1 to TRBJ2-7; either TRBD1 or TRBD2 may supply D (7 bases each). The germline gives CDR1 DFQATT, CDR2 SNEGSKA (reference sequence). The CDR3 is made up of 15 amino acids. Trimming removed 3 bases at V and 1 base at J, with 16 bases between. CDR3 DNA sequence: TGCAGTGCTAGGGCCGACAGGGAGGGGTCCTACGAGCAGTACTTC. This gives the protein CSARADREGSYEQYF.

This clonotype was counted between two and nine times. The chain is built from TRBV21-1 and TRBJ2-3; TRBD1, the table's D call, was not compared with the DNA. TRBV21-1 is a pseudogene. The CDR3 extends over 14 amino acids. CDR3 coding DNA: TGTGCCAGCAGCAAAGGACAGGGCACAGATACGCAGTATTTT. Translation gives CASSKGQGTDTQYF.

The chain employs TRBV7-9 and TRBJ2-2; D not resolved. The CDR3 extends over 13 amino acids. Deletions cut 7 bases from V and 6 bases from J, with 12 bases between. Germline CDR1 reads SEHNR; CDR2 reads FQNEAQ (reference sequence). CDR3 in DNA: TGTGCCAGCACATACAGAGATTCCGGGGAGCTGTTTTTT. This codes for CASTYRDSGELFF.

V usage is TRBV5-1 and J usage is TRBJ1-1; D uncertain. Looked up from germline, CDR1 is SGHRS and CDR2 is YFSETQ. Trimming pared 1 base from V and 4 bases from J, leaving 11 bases between. CDR3 length: 14 residues. Written as DNA, the CDR3 is TGCGCCAGCAGCTTGAATACAGTAGTCACTGAAGCTTTCTTT. This gives the protein CASSLNTVVTEAFF.

The V call is TRBV6-6, the J call TRBJ1-3; 10 nucleotides align to TRBD1. V dropped 2 bases and J dropped 2; count of bases not matched to a gene: 3. The germline CDR1 and CDR2 sequences are MNHNY and SVGAGI (reference sequence). This CDR3 spans 16 amino acids. CDR3 protein: CASSYAGTGAGNTIYF. CDR3 nucleotides: TGTGCCAGCAGTTACGCCGGGACAGGGGCTGGAAACACCATATATTTT.

This chain joins TRBV20-1 and TRBJ2-5; D is unresolved. The germline V gene encodes CDR1 DFQATT and CDR2 SNEGSKA (reference sequence). Trimming left V 6 bases short and J 2 bases short, with 16 bases between. This CDR3 has 14 residues. This CDR3 reads CSARRLGAQETQYF. The DNA of the CDR3 is TGCAGTGCCAGGAGACTTGGCGCACAAGAGACCCAGTACTTC.

This clonotype was picked up one time. The CDR3 bases are TGCAGCGTTGAAGGGGAAAACCTCGATACGCAGTATTTT. Its protein is CSVEGENLDTQYF. The rearrangement joins TRBV29-1 to TRBJ2-3; D not certain. This CDR3 spans 13 amino acids. Between the trimmed V and J ends, which lost 1 base and 6 bases, there was a span of 11 bases. CDR1 and CDR2 (germline): SQVTM, ANQGSEA.